This entry concerns a single TCR beta chain. Antigen unknown. V was pared by 11 bases and J by 4 bases, with 18 bases between. CDR3 length equals 13 residues. Germline CDR1 is MNHNS and CDR2 is SASEGT. This sample stems from a study of cytomegalovirus exposure and HLA in healthy donors. Among the donors, all were healthy bone marrow donors. The primer mix had 60 Vbeta and 13 Jbeta primers. Assay: immunoSEQ multiplex PCR; the TCRdb copy retains only in-frame clones and omits some. The sample has over 150,000 clones, over 75% seen once. Study-wide points: Fewer N-insertions than the roughly 670-donor mean were reportedly shown by an Asian-associated ancestry cluster in a later analysis.

The source is a woman in her 30s in good health and CMV-seronegative. The chain carries TRBV6-1 and TRBJ2-7; maybe TRBD1 (6 bases). The sequenced sample consisted of PBMCs. The CDR3 region is CAGSRMGAYEQYF. The CDR3, as DNA: TGTGCCGGAAGCCGTATGGGGGCGTACGAGCAGTACTTC.